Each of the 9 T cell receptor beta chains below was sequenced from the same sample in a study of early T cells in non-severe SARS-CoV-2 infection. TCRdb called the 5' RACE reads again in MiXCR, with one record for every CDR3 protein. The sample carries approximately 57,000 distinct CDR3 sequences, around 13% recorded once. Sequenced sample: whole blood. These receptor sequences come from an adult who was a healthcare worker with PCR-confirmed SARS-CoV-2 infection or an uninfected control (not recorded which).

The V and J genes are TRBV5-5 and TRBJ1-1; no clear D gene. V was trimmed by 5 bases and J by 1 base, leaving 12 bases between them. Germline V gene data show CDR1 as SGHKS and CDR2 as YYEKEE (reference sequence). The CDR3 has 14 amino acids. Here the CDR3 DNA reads TGTGCCAGCAGATCGGACGGCCAGAACACTGAAGCTTTCTTT. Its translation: CASRSDGQNTEAFF.

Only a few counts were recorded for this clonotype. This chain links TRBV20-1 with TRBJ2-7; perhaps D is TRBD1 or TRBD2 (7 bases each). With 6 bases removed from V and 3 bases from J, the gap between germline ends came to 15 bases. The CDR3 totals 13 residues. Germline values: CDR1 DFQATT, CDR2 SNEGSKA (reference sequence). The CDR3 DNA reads TGCAGTGCCAGCGGGGACAGAGTCTACGAGCAGTACTTC. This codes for CSASGDRVYEQYF.

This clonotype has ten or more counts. CDR3 protein: CASSSTSRETQYF. The CDR3 coding sequence is TGTGCCAGCAGTTCCACTAGCCGAGAGACCCAGTACTTC. The chain uses TRBV12-3 or TRBV12-4 and TRBJ2-5, with D possibly TRBD2 on 6 matching bases. V lost 4 bases and J lost 4, with 10 bases in between. This CDR3 spans 13 amino acids.

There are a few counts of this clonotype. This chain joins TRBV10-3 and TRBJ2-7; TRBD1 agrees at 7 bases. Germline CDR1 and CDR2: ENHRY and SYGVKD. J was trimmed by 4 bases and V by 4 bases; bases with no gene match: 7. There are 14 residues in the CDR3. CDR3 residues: CAISGQGQPYEQYF. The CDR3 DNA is TGTGCCATCAGTGGTCAGGGACAGCCATACGAGCAGTACTTC.

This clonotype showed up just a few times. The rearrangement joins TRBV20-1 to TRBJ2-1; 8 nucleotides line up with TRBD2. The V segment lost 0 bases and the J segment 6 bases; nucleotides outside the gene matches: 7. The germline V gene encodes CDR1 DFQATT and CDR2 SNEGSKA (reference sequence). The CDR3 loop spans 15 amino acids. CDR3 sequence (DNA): TGCAGTGCTAGAGATTTACGGGGGGGCCGCAATGAGCAGTTCTTC. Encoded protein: CSARDLRGGRNEQFF.

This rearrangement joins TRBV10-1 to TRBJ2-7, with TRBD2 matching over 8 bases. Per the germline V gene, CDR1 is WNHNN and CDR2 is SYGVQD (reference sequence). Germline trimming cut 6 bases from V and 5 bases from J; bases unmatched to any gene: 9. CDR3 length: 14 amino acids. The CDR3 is CASSPGGVLNEQYF. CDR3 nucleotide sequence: TGCGCCAGCAGCCCCGGGGGGGTACTCAACGAGCAGTACTTC.

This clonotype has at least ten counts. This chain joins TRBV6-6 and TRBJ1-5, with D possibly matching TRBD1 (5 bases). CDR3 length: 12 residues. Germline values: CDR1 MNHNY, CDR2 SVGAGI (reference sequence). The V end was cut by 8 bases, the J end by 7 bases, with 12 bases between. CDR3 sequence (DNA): TGTGCCAGCGGGACGAGAGGACAGCCCCAGCATTTT. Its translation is CASGTRGQPQHF.

The CDR3 coding sequence is TGTGCCAGCAGTTACTCACAGGCCTACGAGCAGTACTTC. As protein: CASSYSQAYEQYF. The rearrangement joins TRBV6-5 to TRBJ2-7; D may be TRBD1 (5 bases). Germline CDR1 is MNHEY and CDR2 is SVGAGI. V was cut by 0 bases and J by 2 bases, with 5 bases left in between. CDR3 size: 13 residues.

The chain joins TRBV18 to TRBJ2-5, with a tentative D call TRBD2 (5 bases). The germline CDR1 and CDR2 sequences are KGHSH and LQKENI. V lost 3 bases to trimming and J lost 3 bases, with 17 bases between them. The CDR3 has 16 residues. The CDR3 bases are TGTGCCAGCTCACCCCTTCTCGTGGGAGCAGAAGAGACCCAGTACTTC. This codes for CASSPLLVGAEETQYF.